The 6 T cell receptor beta chains listed next were all sequenced from one sample in a study of CD8+ T cells in alopecia areata. Treatment given: oral pan-JAK inhibitor, 5-10 mg twice daily. From alopecia areata patients, lesional scalp punch biopsies and peripheral blood were collected. After isolation, RNA underwent reverse transcription to generate cDNA as the sequencing template. Assay used: immunoSEQ multiplex PCR; TCRdb lists only in-frame clones, some missing. The sample records about 5,400 clones, roughly two thirds being singletons. Here the sequenced sample was skin, taken at week 24, from a patient treated with tofacitinib. The receptors originated from a human donor with alopecia areata.

This clone has only one observation. This chain uses TRBV19 with TRBJ2-1; D call uncertain. The germline V gene has CDR1 LNHDA and CDR2 SQIVND (reference sequence). The V and J ends lost 3 bases and 7 bases respectively, with 16 bases between them. The CDR3 contains 15 residues. CDR3 in DNA: TGTGCCAGTAGTATTGATCTGGGCGGTCAGAATGAGCAGTTCTTC. It yields the protein CASSIDLGGQNEQFF.

V and J are TRBV7-2 and TRBJ2-4; 7 positions agree with TRBD2. CDR1 SGHTA and CDR2 FQGNSA come from the germline V gene. With V trimmed by 2 bases and J by 6 bases, 4 bases remained unmatched. The CDR3 totals 14 residues. CDR3 DNA sequence: TGTGCCAGCAGCTTATCAAGCGGGACAAACATTCAGTACTTC. This sequence encodes CASSLSSGTNIQYF.

This clone was counted between two and nine times. The chain couples TRBV7-2 to TRBJ2-7; no definite D call. CDR3 size: 14 residues. V was shortened by 5 bases and J by 4 bases, with 15 bases between the two germline ends. CDR1 is SGHTA, CDR2 FQGNSA, per germline. CDR3 residues: CASSPDSLPYEQYF. The CDR3, as DNA: TGTGCCAGCAGCCCGGATTCGCTACCTTACGAGCAGTACTTC.

The J gene is TRBJ1-1, the V gene TRBV19; D ambiguous. This CDR3 spans 15 amino acids. Trimming cost V 5 bases and J 6 bases, with 19 bases left between them. In germline, CDR1 is LNHDA, CDR2 SQIVND (reference sequence). DNA of the CDR3: TGTGCCAGTAGTGGCCGACGTCCATCCGGGGCTGAAGCTTTCTTT. This sequence encodes CASSGRRPSGAEAFF. Full variable domain (remainder filled in from reference TRBV19 and TRBJ1-1): DGGITQSPKYLFRKEGQNVTLSCEQNLNHDAMYWYRQDPGQGLRLIYYSQIVNDFQKGDIAEGYSVSREKKESFPLTVTSAQKNPTAFYLCASSGRRPSGAEAFFGQGTRLTVV.

This clone was found a few times. The CDR3 nucleotides read TGTGCCAGCAGCACGGACAGGGGGCAGGAGACCCAGTACTTC. Amino acid sequence: CASSTDRGQETQYF. This chain connects TRBV9 to TRBJ2-5, with 11 bases matching TRBD1. Trimming took 4 bases from V and 5 from J; bases not matched to a gene: 4. This CDR3 has 14 amino acids. Germline V lookup: CDR1 SGDLS, CDR2 YYNGEE.

The gene calls are TRBV7-2 and TRBJ2-5; 10 bases fit TRBD2. The J segment lost 5 bases and the V segment lost 5 bases, leaving 8 bases of the junction unmatched. CDR1 and CDR2 from the germline V gene are SGHTA and FQGNSA. The CDR3 loop spans 15 amino acids. CDR3 residues: CASSPERGGRETQYF. DNA for the CDR3: TGTGCCAGCAGCCCTGAGCGGGGGGGCCGGGAGACCCAGTACTTC.